This T cell receptor beta chain was retrieved from a study of blood T cell repertoires in COVID-19. This clone was found a few times. TCRdb keeps only in-frame clones here, not all; method: immunoSEQ multiplex PCR. The table lists approximately 200,000 clones, 94% of them singletons. Trimming removed 2 bases from V and 7 bases from J, with 3 bases in between. Germline assignment: CDR1 ENHRY and CDR2 SYGVKD. This CDR3 has 12 amino acids. This sequence was found in a young man with COVID-19, enrolled during active disease. What was sequenced was peripheral blood. The genes are TRBV10-3 and TRBJ1-6; D unclear. The CDR3 is CAISEPNSPLHF. In DNA, the CDR3 is TGTGCCATCAGTGAGCCGAATTCACCCCTCCACTTT.